What follows describes a single TCR beta chain. CDR3 size: 16 residues. The ends lost 1 base at V and 5 bases at J; junction bases unmatched: 6. CDR1 and CDR2 (germline): LGHNA, YNFKEQ. While unrecorded immune exposures were likely, the donors were nominally healthy when sampled. In the PCR, 60 Vbeta and 13 Jbeta primers were used. TCRdb keeps only in-frame clones here, not all; method: immunoSEQ multiplex PCR. This sample carries around 100,000 clones, roughly 70% of them seen once, and the ten largest clones take approximately 11%. The source of the sample is a study of cytomegalovirus exposure and HLA in healthy donors.

The sequence derives from a man aged 40-55 years in good health and CMV-seropositive. The V gene is TRBV4-2, the J gene TRBJ2-5; 11 bases fit TRBD2. The sequencing sample was made of PBMCs. CDR3 nucleotides: TGTGCCAGCAGCCAAGGTAGCGGGAGGGATCTCGAGACCCAGTACTTC. It specifies CASSQGSGRDLETQYF.